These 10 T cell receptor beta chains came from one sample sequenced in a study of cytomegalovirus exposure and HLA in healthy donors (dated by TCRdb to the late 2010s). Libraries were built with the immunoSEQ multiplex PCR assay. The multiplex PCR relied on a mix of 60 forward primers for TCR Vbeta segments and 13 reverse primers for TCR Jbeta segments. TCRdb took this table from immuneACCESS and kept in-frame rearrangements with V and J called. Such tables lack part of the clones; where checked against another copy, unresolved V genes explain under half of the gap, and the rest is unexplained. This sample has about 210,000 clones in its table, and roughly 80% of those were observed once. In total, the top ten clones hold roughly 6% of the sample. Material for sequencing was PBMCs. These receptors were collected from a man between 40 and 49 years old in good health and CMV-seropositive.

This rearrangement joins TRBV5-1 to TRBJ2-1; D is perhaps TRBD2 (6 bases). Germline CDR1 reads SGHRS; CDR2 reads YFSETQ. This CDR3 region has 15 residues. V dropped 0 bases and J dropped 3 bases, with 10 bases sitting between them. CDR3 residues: CASSLDGRDYNEQFF. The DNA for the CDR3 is TGCGCCAGCAGCTTGGATGGGCGGGACTACAATGAGCAGTTCTTC.

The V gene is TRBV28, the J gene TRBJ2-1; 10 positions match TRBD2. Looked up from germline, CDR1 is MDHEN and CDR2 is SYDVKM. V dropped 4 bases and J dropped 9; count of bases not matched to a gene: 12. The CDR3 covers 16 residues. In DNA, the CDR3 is TGTGCCAGCAGTTCGACCGCAGCGGGAGGGGTGGTTGAGCAGTTCTTC. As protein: CASSSTAAGGVVEQFF.

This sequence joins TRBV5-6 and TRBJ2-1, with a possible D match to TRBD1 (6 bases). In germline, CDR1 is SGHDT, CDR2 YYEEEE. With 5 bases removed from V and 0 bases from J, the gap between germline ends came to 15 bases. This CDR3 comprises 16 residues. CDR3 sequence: CASSPIDRSSYNEQFF. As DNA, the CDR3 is TGTGCCAGCAGTCCAATAGACAGGAGCTCCTACAATGAGCAGTTCTTC.

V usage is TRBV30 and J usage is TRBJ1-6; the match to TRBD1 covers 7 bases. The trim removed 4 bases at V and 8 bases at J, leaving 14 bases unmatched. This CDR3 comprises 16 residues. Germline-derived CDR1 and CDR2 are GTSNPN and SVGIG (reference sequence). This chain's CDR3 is CAWTGGKTNYYSPLHF. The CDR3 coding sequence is TGTGCCTGGACAGGGGGAAAGACAAATTATTATTCACCCCTCCACTTT. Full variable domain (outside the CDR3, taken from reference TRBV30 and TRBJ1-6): SQTIHQWPATLVQPVGSPLSLECTVEGTSNPNLYWYRQAAGRGLQLLFYSVGIGQISSEVPQNLSASRPQDRQFILSSKKLLLSDSGFYLCAWTGGKTNYYSPLHFGNGTRLTVT.

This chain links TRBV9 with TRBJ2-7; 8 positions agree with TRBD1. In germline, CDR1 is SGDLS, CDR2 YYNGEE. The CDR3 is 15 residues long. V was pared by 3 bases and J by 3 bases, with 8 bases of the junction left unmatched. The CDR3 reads CASSGDRHNFYEQYF. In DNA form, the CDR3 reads TGTGCCAGCAGCGGGGACAGGCATAATTTCTACGAGCAGTACTTC.

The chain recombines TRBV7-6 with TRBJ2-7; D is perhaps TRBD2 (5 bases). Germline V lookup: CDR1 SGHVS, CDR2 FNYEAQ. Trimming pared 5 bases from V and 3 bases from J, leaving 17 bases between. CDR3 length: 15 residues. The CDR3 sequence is CASSPVREKGYEQYF. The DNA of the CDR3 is TGTGCCAGCAGCCCGGTACGGGAAAAAGGCTACGAGCAGTACTTC.

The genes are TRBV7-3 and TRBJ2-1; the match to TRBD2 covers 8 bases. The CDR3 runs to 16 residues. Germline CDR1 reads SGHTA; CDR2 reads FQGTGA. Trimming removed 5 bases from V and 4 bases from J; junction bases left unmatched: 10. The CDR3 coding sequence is TGTGCCAGCAGCCGGGAGCGGGAGTTGGGGTACAATGAGCAGTTCTTC. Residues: CASSRERELGYNEQFF. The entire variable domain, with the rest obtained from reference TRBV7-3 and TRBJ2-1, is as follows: GAGVSQTPSNKVTEKGKYVELRCDPISGHTALYWYRQSLGQGPEFLIYFQGTGAADDSGLPNDRFFAVRPEGSVSTLKIQRTERGDSAVYLCASSRERELGYNEQFFGPGTRLTVL.

This CDR3 is CASSRLSYEQYV. CDR3 DNA sequence: TGTGCCAGCAGCAGACTGTCCTACGAGCAGTACGTC. The J gene is TRBJ2-7, the V gene TRBV7-9, with D uncertain. In germline, CDR1 is SEHNR, CDR2 FQNEAQ (reference sequence). V lost 5 bases, J lost 1 base, and 6 bases lay in between. The CDR3 sequence is 12 residues long.

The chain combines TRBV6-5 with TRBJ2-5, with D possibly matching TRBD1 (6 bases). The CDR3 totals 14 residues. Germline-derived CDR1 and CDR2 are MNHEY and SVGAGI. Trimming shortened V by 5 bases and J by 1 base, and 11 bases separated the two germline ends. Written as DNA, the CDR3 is TGTGCCAGCAGTCGGACAGTCTCCCAAGAGACCCAGTACTTC. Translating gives CASSRTVSQETQYF.

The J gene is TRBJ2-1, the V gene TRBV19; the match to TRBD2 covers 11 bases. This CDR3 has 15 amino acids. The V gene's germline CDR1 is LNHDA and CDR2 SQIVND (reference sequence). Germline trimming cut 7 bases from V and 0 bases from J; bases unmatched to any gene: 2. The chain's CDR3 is CASTGLAGSYNEQFF. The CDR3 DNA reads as TGTGCCAGTACTGGACTAGCGGGCTCCTACAATGAGCAGTTCTTC.